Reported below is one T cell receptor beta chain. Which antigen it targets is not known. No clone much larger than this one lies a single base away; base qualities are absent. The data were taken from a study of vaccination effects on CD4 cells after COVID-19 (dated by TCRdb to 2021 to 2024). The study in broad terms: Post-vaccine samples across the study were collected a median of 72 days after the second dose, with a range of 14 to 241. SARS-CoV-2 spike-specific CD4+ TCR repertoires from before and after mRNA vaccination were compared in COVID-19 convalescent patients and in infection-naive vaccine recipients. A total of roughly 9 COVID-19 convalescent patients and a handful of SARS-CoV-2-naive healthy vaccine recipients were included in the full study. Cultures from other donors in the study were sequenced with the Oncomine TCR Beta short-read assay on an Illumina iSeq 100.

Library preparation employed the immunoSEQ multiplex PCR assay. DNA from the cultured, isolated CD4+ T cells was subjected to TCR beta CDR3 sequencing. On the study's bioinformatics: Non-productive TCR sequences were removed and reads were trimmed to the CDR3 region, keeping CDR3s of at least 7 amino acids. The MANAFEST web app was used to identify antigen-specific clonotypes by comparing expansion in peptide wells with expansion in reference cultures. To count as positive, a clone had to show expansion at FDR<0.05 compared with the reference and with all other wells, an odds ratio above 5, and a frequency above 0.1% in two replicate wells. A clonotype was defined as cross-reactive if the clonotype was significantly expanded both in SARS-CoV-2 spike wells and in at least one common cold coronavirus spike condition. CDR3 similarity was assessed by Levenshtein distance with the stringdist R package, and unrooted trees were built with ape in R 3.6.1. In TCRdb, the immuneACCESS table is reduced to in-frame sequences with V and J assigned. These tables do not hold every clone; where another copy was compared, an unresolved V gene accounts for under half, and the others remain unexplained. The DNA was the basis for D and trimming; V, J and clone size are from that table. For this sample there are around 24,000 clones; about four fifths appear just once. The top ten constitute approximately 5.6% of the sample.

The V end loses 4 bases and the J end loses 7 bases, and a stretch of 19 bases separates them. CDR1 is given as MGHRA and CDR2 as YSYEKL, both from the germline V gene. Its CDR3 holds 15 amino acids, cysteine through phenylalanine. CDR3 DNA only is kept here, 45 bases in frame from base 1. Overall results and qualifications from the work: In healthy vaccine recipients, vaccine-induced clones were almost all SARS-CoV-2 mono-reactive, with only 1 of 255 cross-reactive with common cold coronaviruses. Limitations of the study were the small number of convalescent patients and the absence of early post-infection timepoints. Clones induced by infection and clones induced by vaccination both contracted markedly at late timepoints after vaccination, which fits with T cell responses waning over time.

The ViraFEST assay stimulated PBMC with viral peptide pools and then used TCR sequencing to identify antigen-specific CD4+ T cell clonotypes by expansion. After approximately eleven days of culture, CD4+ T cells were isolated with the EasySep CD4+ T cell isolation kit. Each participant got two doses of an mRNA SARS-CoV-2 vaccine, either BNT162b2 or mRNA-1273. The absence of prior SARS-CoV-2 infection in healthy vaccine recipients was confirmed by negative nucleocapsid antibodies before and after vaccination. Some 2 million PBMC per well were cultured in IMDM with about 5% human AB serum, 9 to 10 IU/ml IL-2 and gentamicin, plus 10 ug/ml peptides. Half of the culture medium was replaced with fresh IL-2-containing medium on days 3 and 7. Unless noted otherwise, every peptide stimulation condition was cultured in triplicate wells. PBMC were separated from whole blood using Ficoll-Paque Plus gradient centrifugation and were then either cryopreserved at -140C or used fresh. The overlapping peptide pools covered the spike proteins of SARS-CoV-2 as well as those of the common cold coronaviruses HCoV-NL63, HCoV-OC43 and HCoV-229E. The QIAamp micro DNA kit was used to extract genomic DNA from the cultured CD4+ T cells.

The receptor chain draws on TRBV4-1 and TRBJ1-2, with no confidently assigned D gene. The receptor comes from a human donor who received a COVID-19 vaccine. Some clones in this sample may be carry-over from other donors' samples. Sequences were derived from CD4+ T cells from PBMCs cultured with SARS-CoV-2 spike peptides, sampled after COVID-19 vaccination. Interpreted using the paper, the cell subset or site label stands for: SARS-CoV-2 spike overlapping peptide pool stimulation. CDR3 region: CASSPSSTTQRGYTF. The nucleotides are TGCGCCAGCAGCCCCAGTTCGACTACCCAACGTGGCTACACCTTC.